Following are 27 T cell receptor beta chains from one sample sequenced in a study of blood T cell repertoires in COVID-19. The assay was immunoSEQ multiplex PCR, and TCRdb's table has in-frame clones only and misses some. In the table there are approximately 170,000 clones, around two thirds of which are singletons. Source material: peripheral blood. The receptors shown here come from a woman at least 80 years old with acute or convalescent COVID-19.

The J gene is TRBJ2-5, the V gene TRBV6-5, with a possible D match to TRBD1 (6 bases). The length of the CDR3 is 15 residues. Germline V lookup: CDR1 MNHEY, CDR2 SVGAGI. V lost 6 bases and J 4 bases, leaving 18 bases between the germline ends. DNA of the CDR3: TGTGCCAGCAGAGTAACAGGGATGGGATCAGAGACCCAGTACTTC. It codes for CASRVTGMGSETQYF.

This clone has at least ten counts. V and J are TRBV4-2 and TRBJ2-2; 8 bases fit TRBD2. With V trimmed by 0 bases and J by 1 base, 1 base remained unmatched. CDR3 length equals 16 residues. Per the germline V gene, CDR1 is LGHNA and CDR2 is YNFKEQ. In DNA, the CDR3 is TGTGCCAGCAGCCAAGATCTAGCGGGGAACACCGGGGAGCTGTTTTTT. Translated, it gives CASSQDLAGNTGELFF.

This rearrangement joins TRBV11-3 to TRBJ1-1; unclear D gene. Per germline, CDR1 SGHNT and CDR2 YENEEA. The CDR3 contains 11 residues. The V gene lost 5 bases and the J gene lost 5 bases, with 6 bases spanning the gap. The CDR3, as DNA: TGTGCCAGCAGCGAGGGAACTGAAGCTTTCTTT. It translates to CASSEGTEAFF.

The chain links TRBV5-1 to TRBJ1-4, with D tentatively TRBD1 (5 bases). The CDR3 length is 19 residues. Germline V lookup: CDR1 SGHRS, CDR2 YFSETQ. The ends were cut back, 2 bases at V and 8 bases at J, with 28 bases in the middle. CDR3 amino acids: CASSFDSSSVEGRGEKLFF. In nucleotides, the CDR3 is TGCGCCAGCAGCTTCGACAGTAGTTCAGTTGAAGGTCGAGGAGAAAAACTGTTTTTT.

The chain employs TRBV18 and TRBJ2-5; D is unclear. The CDR3 is 13 amino acids. Looked up from germline, CDR1 is KGHSH and CDR2 is LQKENI. V gave up 3 bases and J gave up 5 bases, with 10 bases separating them. Here the CDR3 reads CASSPESEETQYF. The CDR3 DNA reads as TGTGCCAGCTCACCCGAAAGCGAGGAGACCCAGTACTTC.

J is TRBJ1-4 and V is TRBV18; D not certain. The germline gives CDR1 KGHSH, CDR2 LQKENI. CDR3 length equals 13 residues. The V and J ends lost 4 bases and 8 bases respectively, with 11 bases between them. CDR3 nucleotide sequence: TGTGCCAGCTCACGGGGAGGCGGGGAAAAACTGTTTTTT. Its protein is CASSRGGGEKLFF.

This chain uses TRBV7-8 with TRBJ2-1; D unclear. V was trimmed by 4 bases and J by 1 base, leaving 8 bases between them. CDR3 length: 14 amino acids. Germline CDR1 is SGHVS and CDR2 is FQNEAQ. The DNA for the CDR3 is TGTGCCAGCAGCTCCCCGGGTTCCTACAATGAGCAGTTCTTC. It specifies CASSSPGSYNEQFF.

V usage is TRBV6-5 and J usage is TRBJ2-5; 7 bases line up with TRBD1. This CDR3 has 15 amino acids. With V trimmed by 5 bases and J by 0 bases, 6 bases remained unmatched. Germline V CDR1 and CDR2: MNHEY, SVGAGI. Here the CDR3 DNA reads TGTGCCAGCAGTCGCCTGGGACAGAACCAAGAGACCCAGTACTTC. This translates into CASSRLGQNQETQYF.

This sequence joins TRBV15 and TRBJ2-5, with 9 bases fitting TRBD1. V lost 3 bases, J lost 4 bases, and 6 bases stayed unmatched. This CDR3 is built from 15 residues. Germline lookup yields CDR1 LNHNV and CDR2 YYDKDF (reference sequence). The CDR3 sequence: CATSSGQGYLETQYF. CDR3 DNA: TGTGCCACCAGCAGCGGACAGGGGTATCTAGAGACCCAGTACTTC. The entire variable domain, with the rest obtained from reference TRBV15 and TRBJ2-5, is as follows: DAMVIQNPRYQVTQFGKPVTLSCSQTLNHNVMYWYQQKSSQAPKLLFHYYDKDFNNEADTPDNFQSRRPNTSFCFLDIRSPGLGDTAMYLCATSSGQGYLETQYFGPGTRLLVL.

The J gene is TRBJ1-2, the V gene TRBV3-1 (or the pseudogene TRBV3-2), with D unclear. The CDR3 sequence is 12 residues long. Trimming took 7 bases from V and 8 from J, leaving 14 bases between them. Germline-derived CDR1 and CDR2 are LGHDT and YNNKEL (reference sequence). The CDR3, as DNA: TGTGCCAGCACCCCTGACCGAGGCGGCTACACCTTC. This gives the protein CASTPDRGGYTF.

The chain combines TRBV11-2 with TRBJ2-3; 8 bases agree with TRBD1. Germline assignment: CDR1 SGHAT and CDR2 FQNNGV. After removal of 5 bases from V and 3 bases from J, the junction contained 7 bases not matched to a gene. This CDR3 contains 15 residues. This chain's CDR3 is CASSGVTGVTDTQYF. The CDR3 DNA sequence: TGTGCCAGCAGCGGCGTGACAGGGGTAACAGATACGCAGTATTTT.

This CDR3 is CASSSQTAKQFF. CDR3 sequence (DNA): TGTGCCAGCAGCTCACAAACCGCAAAACAGTTCTTC. The genes are TRBV11-2 and TRBJ2-1; D gene uncertain. V lost 4 bases, J lost 13 bases, and 14 bases lay in between. The germline CDR1 and CDR2 sequences are SGHAT and FQNNGV. This CDR3 is 12 amino acids long.

The chain carries TRBV19 and TRBJ2-1; 10 bases map to TRBD2. CDR3 length: 15 amino acids. Trimming removed 3 bases from V and 9 bases from J; junction bases left unmatched: 8. Germline V gene data show CDR1 as LNHDA and CDR2 as SQIVND (reference sequence). CDR3 bases: TGTGCCAGTAGTATTGCTAGCGGGAGAAGGGGTGAGCAGTTCTTC. Protein: CASSIASGRRGEQFF.

The genes are TRBV19 and TRBJ2-7; 9 bases line up with TRBD2. CDR1 is LNHDA and CDR2 is SQIVND in the germline V gene (reference sequence). V lost 4 bases to trimming and J lost 2 bases; unmatched junction nucleotides: 6. The CDR3 runs to 15 residues. The CDR3 coding sequence is TGTGCCAGTAGTAGGCTAGCGGGAAGAACCTACGAGCAGTACTTC. Translating gives CASSRLAGRTYEQYF.

The V gene is TRBV10-3, the J gene TRBJ2-1; 7 positions agree with TRBD2. CDR3 size: 17 residues. V lost 4 bases and J lost 8; bases outside the gene matches: 17. Germline values: CDR1 ENHRY, CDR2 SYGVKD. The CDR3 DNA sequence: TGTGCCATCAGTGCTTCCCCGACTAGCTTAAGTAGGGATGAGCAGTTCTTC. Translation: CAISASPTSLSRDEQFF.

The rearrangement joins TRBV24-1 to TRBJ2-7, with 9 bases fitting TRBD1. Germline-derived CDR1 and CDR2 are KGHDR and SFDVKD. V lost 4 bases and J lost 3; bases outside the gene matches: 6. This CDR3 contains 15 residues. DNA of the CDR3: TGTGCCACCAGTGACTCGGGACAGGGAAACTACGAGCAGTACTTC. It encodes CATSDSGQGNYEQYF.

This clone occurred a few times. This chain joins TRBV7-2 and TRBJ1-5; unclear D gene. V lost 1 base, J lost 5 bases, and 6 bases lay in between. Germline lookup yields CDR1 SGHTA and CDR2 FQGNSA. The CDR3 is 13 amino acids. The DNA of the CDR3 is TGTGCCAGCAGCTTAGTGGGCGATCAGCCCCAGCATTTT. Encoded protein: CASSLVGDQPQHF.

The genes are TRBV4-3 and TRBJ1-4; tentatively, D is TRBD1 (6 bases). Deletions cut 3 bases from V and 8 bases from J, with 13 bases between. Germline loops: CDR1 LGHNA, CDR2 YSLEER. There are 14 residues in the CDR3. CDR3 loop: CASSHRGAGEKLFF. The CDR3 region has the DNA TGCGCCAGCAGCCACCGGGGGGCAGGGGAAAAACTGTTTTTT.

The gene calls are TRBV27 and TRBJ2-6; weak D call: TRBD1 (6 bases). This CDR3 has 15 residues. The germline V and J ends were trimmed by 5 bases and 2 bases, with 10 bases remaining between them. CDR1 is MNHEY and CDR2 is SMNVEV in the germline V gene (reference sequence). The CDR3 DNA reads TGTGCCAGCAGTACGTGGGGGCCTGGGGCCAACGTCCTGACTTTC. Translation: CASSTWGPGANVLTF.

CDR3 amino acids: CASSLVQGAYNEQFF. The DNA of the CDR3 is TGTGCCAGCAGCTTAGTCCAGGGGGCGTACAATGAGCAGTTCTTC. The J gene is TRBJ2-1, the V gene TRBV11-2; 8 bases match TRBD1. This CDR3 has 15 residues. Trimming took 1 base from V and 4 from J; bases not matched to a gene: 3. Germline V gene sequence: CDR1 SGHAT, CDR2 FQNNGV. Together with reference TRBV11-2 and TRBJ2-1, the CDR3 gives the full variable domain: EAGVAQSPRYKIIEKRQSVAFWCNPISGHATLYWYQQILGQGPKLLIQFQNNGVVDDSQLPKDRFSAERLKGVDSTLKIQPAKLEDSAVYLCASSLVQGAYNEQFFGPGTRLTVL.

The V call is TRBV6-2 or TRBV6-3, the J call TRBJ1-1; tentatively, D is TRBD1 (5 bases). The CDR3 loop spans 14 amino acids. Deletions cut 0 bases from V and 5 bases from J, with 10 bases between. From germline, CDR1 is MNHEY and CDR2 SVGEGT. The CDR3 DNA reads as TGTGCCAGCAGTTACTCGGCAGGGTGGACTGAAGCTTTCTTT. It yields the protein CASSYSAGWTEAFF.

The chain employs TRBV6-5 and TRBJ2-1, with TRBD2 as a possible D gene (5 bases). The CDR3 loop spans 12 amino acids. The V end lost 6 bases, the J end lost 9 bases, and 12 bases lay between the germline ends. Germline lookup yields CDR1 MNHEY and CDR2 SVGAGI. CDR3 coding DNA: TGTGCCAGCAGCCCGCGGGCCTTTGAGCAGTTCTTC. Its protein is CASSPRAFEQFF.

This clone was picked up one time. V gene TRBV11-3 combines with J gene TRBJ2-7; 8 bases are shared with TRBD2. The CDR3 contains 14 residues. CDR1 SGHNT and CDR2 YENEEA come from the germline V gene. V shed 5 bases, J shed 2 bases, and the junction held 5 bases outside the gene matches. CDR3 in DNA: TGTGCCAGCAGCGAGGGACTAGAACCCTACGAGCAGTACTTC. Its translation is CASSEGLEPYEQYF.

The rearrangement links TRBV3-1 (or the pseudogene TRBV3-2) to TRBJ1-2; D is undetermined. Trimming pared 6 bases from V and 8 bases from J, leaving 19 bases between. Germline CDR1 LGHDT, CDR2 YNNKEL (reference sequence). The CDR3 has 14 residues. The CDR3: CASSSSGLLGGYTF. The CDR3 DNA follows: TGTGCCAGCAGTTCGAGCGGGCTCCTTGGGGGCTACACCTTC.

This chain uses TRBV9 with TRBJ2-6; tentative D call: TRBD1 (6 bases). Germline V gene data show CDR1 as SGDLS and CDR2 as YYNGEE. The CDR3 length is 18 residues. The V and J ends lost 1 base and 1 base respectively, with 15 bases between them. CDR3 sequence: CASSVKGQSLSGANVLTF. The CDR3 DNA follows: TGTGCCAGCAGCGTAAAAGGACAGTCCCTATCTGGGGCCAACGTCCTGACTTTC.

The chain joins TRBV18 to TRBJ2-5, with 8 bases aligning to TRBD2. V trimming: 6 bases; J trimming: 0 bases; junction bases outside the gene matches: 3. This CDR3 is 14 amino acids long. CDR1 is KGHSH, CDR2 LQKENI, per germline. The CDR3 sequence is CASSLRGDQETQYF. CDR3 coding DNA: TGTGCCAGCTCGTTGCGGGGGGACCAAGAGACCCAGTACTTC. Drawing the rest from reference TRBV18 and TRBJ2-5, the complete variable domain is NAGVMQNPRHLVRRRGQEARLRCSPMKGHSHVYWYRQLPEEGLKFMVYLQKENIIDESGMPKERFSAEFPKEGPSILRIQQVVRGDSAAYFCASSLRGDQETQYFGPGTRLLVL.

The chain employs TRBV28 and TRBJ2-5, with D maybe TRBD1 (6 bases). The germline V gene has CDR1 MDHEN and CDR2 SYDVKM. CDR3 size: 14 residues. Trimming stripped 6 bases from V and 5 bases from J, with 16 bases between. CDR3 nucleotide sequence: TGTGCCAGCAGAGGGACAACAGGGTTGGAGACCCAGTACTTC. Protein: CASRGTTGLETQYF.